The 10 T cell receptor beta chains listed next were all sequenced from one sample in a study of vaccination effects on CD4 cells after COVID-19. Sequencing used immunoSEQ multiplex PCR; TCRdb keeps in-frame clones, though not all of them. The sample carries roughly 71,000 clones, about 80% recorded once. Antigens for these TCRs are unknown. The ViraFEST assay expanded antigen-specific CD4+ T cells with viral peptide pools before sequencing. CD4+ T cell isolation took place after approximately 11 days of culture. Two-dose BNT162b2 or mRNA-1273 vaccination was given to participants. The sequenced sample was CD4+ T cells from PBMCs cultured with HCoV-OC43 spike peptides, obtained after COVID-19 vaccination. Noted subset: HCoV-OC43 spike overlapping peptide pool stimulation. Receptors originate from a human donor who received a COVID-19 vaccine.

The chain uses TRBV10-3 and TRBJ1-3; D may be TRBD1 (5 bases). This CDR3 has 14 amino acids. Germline V gene data show CDR1 as ENHRY and CDR2 as SYGVKD. The V gene lost 5 bases and the J gene lost 2 bases, with 10 bases spanning the gap. CDR3 in DNA: TGTGCCATCAGTAACTGGGGGGCTGGAAACACCATATATTTT. It encodes CAISNWGAGNTIYF.

The chain recombines TRBV5-1 with TRBJ2-5; tentatively, D is TRBD1 or TRBD2 (5 bases each). There are 16 residues in the CDR3. Germline values: CDR1 SGHRS, CDR2 YFSETQ. V lost 0 bases and J lost 1, with 13 bases in between. The CDR3 sequence is CASSLALGVAQETQYF. The CDR3 DNA is TGCGCCAGCAGCTTGGCCTTGGGGGTGGCCCAAGAGACCCAGTACTTC. The complete variable domain, with remaining parts taken from reference TRBV5-1 and TRBJ2-5, reads KAGVTQTPRYLIKTRGQQVTLSCSPISGHRSVSWYQQTPGQGLQFLFEYFSETQRNKGNFPGRFSGRQFSNSRSEMNVSTLELGDSALYLCASSLALGVAQETQYFGPGTRLLVL.

This clone appeared a single time. The chain couples TRBV5-1 to TRBJ1-4, with a tentative D call TRBD1 (5 bases). Germline V lookup: CDR1 SGHRS, CDR2 YFSETQ. This CDR3 comprises 12 residues. V shed 2 bases and J shed 11 bases, with 10 bases lying between them. Here the CDR3 reads CASSFSRGKLFF. CDR3 bases: TGCGCCAGCAGCTTCTCACGGGGCAAACTGTTTTTT.

V and J are TRBV12-3 or TRBV12-4 and TRBJ1-2, with D possibly being TRBD1 (5 bases). The CDR3 has 13 amino acids. Deletions cut 3 bases from V and 4 bases from J, with 9 bases between. The CDR3 nucleotides are TGTGCCAGCAGTTTCGGACAACTCTATGGCTACACCTTC. It codes for CASSFGQLYGYTF.

The genes are TRBV7-3 and TRBJ2-5, with 8 bases aligning to TRBD1. V lost 3 bases, J lost 2 bases, and 2 bases stayed unmatched. CDR3 length: 14 amino acids. Germline CDR1 reads SGHTA; CDR2 reads FQGTGA. The CDR3 bases are TGTGCCAGCAGCTTCGGGACAGGTCAAGAGACCCAGTACTTC. This gives the protein CASSFGTGQETQYF.

The chain couples TRBV6-2 or TRBV6-3 to TRBJ1-2; D is uncertain. This CDR3 has 14 residues. Trimming took off 2 bases at V and 4 bases at J, with 11 bases between the two ends. CDR1 is MNHEY, CDR2 SVGEGT, per germline. CDR3 in DNA: TGTGCCAGCAGTTACGTACACGTTACCTATGGCTACACCTTC. This encodes CASSYVHVTYGYTF.

This rearrangement joins TRBV6-5 to TRBJ1-2, with D possibly matching TRBD1 (5 bases). This CDR3 has 15 amino acids. V lost 6 bases and J 3 bases, leaving 17 bases between the germline ends. In germline, CDR1 is MNHEY, CDR2 SVGAGI. The CDR3 sequence: CASRKTQGWDYGYTF. The CDR3 DNA reads TGTGCCAGCAGGAAAACCCAGGGATGGGACTATGGCTACACCTTC.

The rearrangement joins TRBV6-4 to TRBJ1-2, with TRBD1 matching over 7 bases. Per germline, CDR1 MRHNA and CDR2 SNTAGT. J gave up 7 bases and V 2 bases, and 4 bases lay outside the gene matches. The CDR3 sequence is 13 residues long. The CDR3 is CASSDTTGTGYTF. Here the CDR3 DNA reads TGTGCCAGCAGTGACACGACAGGGACTGGCTACACCTTC.

The chain joins TRBV18 to TRBJ1-2; 10 bases align to TRBD1. V lost 4 bases, J lost 7 bases, and 9 bases stayed unmatched. The germline gives CDR1 KGHSH, CDR2 LQKENI. CDR3 size: 15 residues. This CDR3 reads CASSLTGTGDRGYTF. The CDR3, as DNA: TGTGCCAGCTCACTTACCGGGACAGGGGATCGTGGCTACACCTTC. The full variable domain, with the rest looked up from reference TRBV18 and TRBJ1-2, is NAGVMQNPRHLVRRRGQEARLRCSPMKGHSHVYWYRQLPEEGLKFMVYLQKENIIDESGMPKERFSAEFPKEGPSILRIQQVVRGDSAAYFCASSLTGTGDRGYTFGSGTRLTVV.

This chain joins TRBV5-8 and TRBJ2-3; 13 bases are shared with TRBD2. The CDR3 totals 15 residues. Germline V gene sequence: CDR1 SGHTS, CDR2 YDEGEE. V gave up 2 bases and J gave up 5 bases; unmatched junction bases: 2. CDR3: CASSLGLAGVDTQYF. CDR3 nucleotide sequence: TGTGCCAGCAGCTTAGGACTAGCGGGGGTAGATACGCAGTATTTT.